Below are 18 T cell receptor beta chains sequenced from a single sample in a study of tumor and adjacent non-tumor tissue in lung cancer. No cell sorting was done before RNA was extracted from the tissue. A modified ARM-PCR protocol with three rounds of nested PCR amplified TCRbeta. TCRdb reprocessed the multiplex PCR reads with MiXCR, giving one entry per CDR3 protein. The profile covers about 200,000 distinct CDR3 sequences, with 71% appearing a single time and approximately 25% taken by the ten largest. Sequenced input: lung tumor tissue. These receptors were obtained from a man in his sixties with non-small cell lung cancer.

This clonotype was counted ten times or more. The chain has TRBV29-1 and TRBJ1-3, with TRBD1 identical over 7 bases. This CDR3 is 13 amino acids long. V dropped 6 bases and J dropped 4; count of bases not matched to a gene: 6. Germline lookup yields CDR1 SQVTM and CDR2 ANQGSEA. The CDR3 DNA reads TGCAGCGTCGAGGACAGGAAAGGAAACACCATATATTTT. Translated, it gives CSVEDRKGNTIYF.

The chain is built from TRBV28 and TRBJ1-1; D remains unclear. Deletions cut 2 bases from V and 1 base from J, with 11 bases between. Per the germline V gene, CDR1 is MDHEN and CDR2 is SYDVKM. The CDR3 has 15 amino acids. CDR3 protein: CASSLEGDANTEAFF. CDR3 in DNA: TGTGCCAGCAGTTTAGAGGGCGACGCGAACACTGAAGCTTTCTTT.

Turning to this clonotype: The missing conserved phenylalanine or tryptophan at the end of this CDR3 makes a read error likely. V is TRBV6-6 and J is TRBJ2-7; D is unresolved. The germline gives CDR1 MNHNY, CDR2 SVGAGI (reference sequence). The V end was cut by 5 bases, the J end by 0 bases, with 14 bases between. The CDR3 runs to 15 residues. In DNA form, the CDR3 reads TGTGCCAGCAGTAATGACCCCGCGAGCTCCTACGAGCAGTACCTC. It yields the protein CASSNDPASSYEQYL.

The chain carries TRBV6-1 and TRBJ1-6, with 7 bases lining up with TRBD1. The CDR3 is made up of 16 amino acids. V shed 3 bases, J shed 5 bases, and the junction held 7 bases outside the gene matches. Germline V gives CDR1 MNHNS, CDR2 SASEGT. CDR3 loop: CASSERQGAHNSPLHF. The CDR3 nucleotides are TGTGCCAGCAGTGAGCGACAGGGCGCCCATAATTCACCCCTCCACTTT.

With respect to this clonotype: Just one base apart from a much larger clone, this may be a read error. Since the CDR3 does not end with the conserved phenylalanine or tryptophan, this likely comes from a read error. The chain links TRBV11-2 to TRBJ2-3, with D unresolved. The germline V gene encodes CDR1 SGHAT and CDR2 FQNNGV. This CDR3 region has 13 residues. Deletions cut 0 bases from V and 5 bases from J, with 6 bases between. CDR3 coding DNA: TGTGCCAGCAGCTTAGATCGAAGAGATACGCAGTATCTT. This sequence encodes CASSLDRRDTQYL.

In the case of this clonotype: This CDR3 is missing its conserved last phenylalanine or tryptophan, likely due to a read error. The DNA is omitted, as the CDR3 cannot be located on it reliably, and the CDR3 follows TCRdb's listing. This chain uses TRBV4-3 with TRBJ2-7; TRBD2, the D gene given by the table, was not confirmed from the DNA. The CDR3 extends over 17 residues, inclusive of both ends. CDR1 is LGHNA and CDR2 is YSLEER in the germline V gene. CDR3: CASSLWTSAGSSYEQYL.

This chain connects TRBV6-6 to TRBJ2-5, with D perhaps matching TRBD1 (5 bases). Trimming stripped 3 bases from V and 0 bases from J, with 20 bases between. Germline V CDR1 and CDR2: MNHNY, SVGAGI (reference sequence). CDR3 length: 18 amino acids. DNA of the CDR3: TGTGCCAGCAGTTATTCGTCAGGGTACAACTACTACCAAGAGACCCAGTACTTC. Translated, it gives CASSYSSGYNYYQETQYF.

The chain is built from TRBV5-4 and TRBJ2-2; D gene unclear. V gave up 1 base and J gave up 1 base, with 8 bases separating them. CDR3 length: 15 residues. Germline CDR1 is SGHNT and CDR2 is YYREEE (reference sequence). Here the CDR3 DNA reads TGTGCCAGCAGCTTGTTCGGGTGGAACACCGGGGAGCTGTTTTTT. It translates to CASSLFGWNTGELFF.

The gene calls are TRBV11-1 and TRBJ1-6; the D is unclear. The CDR3 consists of 15 residues. Germline V gives CDR1 SGHAT, CDR2 FQDESV (reference sequence). Trimming pared 3 bases from V and 11 bases from J, leaving 17 bases between. CDR3 coding DNA: TGTGCCAGCAGCTTGGAGTGGGCAGGCACTCCACCCCTCCACTTT. Translating it yields CASSLEWAGTPPLHF.

In the case of this clonotype: At one end the junction does not follow the germline gene, possibly because of a read error. CDR3 sequence: CVSSLVGGTQYF. In DNA, the CDR3 is TGCGTCAGCTCCCTCGTAGGAGGGACGCAGTATTTC. J is TRBJ2-3 and V is TRBV10-1, with D possibly TRBD2 on 6 matching bases. Germline CDR1 is WNHNN and CDR2 is SYGVQD (reference sequence). The CDR3 is 12 residues long.

Points on this clonotype: A much larger clone differs from this one at a single base, so this may be a read error. The chain employs TRBV10-3 and TRBJ2-7, with TRBD2 matching over 10 bases. The CDR3 totals 18 residues. The J segment lost 2 bases and the V segment lost 5 bases, leaving 15 bases of the junction unmatched. The V gene's germline CDR1 is ENHRY and CDR2 SYGVKD. The CDR3 DNA sequence: TGTGCCATCAGTAACGGACTAGCGGTAGGGCTGCAGGCCTACGAGCAGTACTTC. This codes for CAISNGLAVGLQAYEQYF.

This chain links TRBV11-2 with TRBJ1-4, with D maybe TRBD1 (5 bases). The V gene lost 5 bases and the J gene lost 8 bases, with 21 bases spanning the gap. Germline CDR1 is SGHAT and CDR2 is FQNNGV. This CDR3 spans 16 amino acids. CDR3 DNA: TGTGCCAGCAGCCGAAACCGGGGCCCCACGCGGGAAAAACTGTTTTTT. This translates into CASSRNRGPTREKLFF.

This rearrangement joins TRBV20-1 to TRBJ2-1, with 15 positions matching TRBD2. Germline V gene lookup returns CDR1 DFQATT and CDR2 SNEGSKA (reference sequence). This CDR3 contains 18 residues. Trimming at V came to 1 base and at J to 4 bases, leaving 8 bases not matched to a gene. The CDR3 bases are TGCAGTGCTAGAGCCAGGACTAGCGGGGGGGCGTCATACAATGAGCAGTTCTTC. Translation gives CSARARTSGGASYNEQFF.

With regard to this clonotype: The CDR3 end shows no conserved phenylalanine or tryptophan, and so a read error is likely. The V and J genes are TRBV11-3 and TRBJ2-3; D uncertain. V was shortened by 2 bases and J by 2 bases, with 8 bases between the two germline ends. Germline lookup yields CDR1 SGHNT and CDR2 YENEEA. The CDR3 runs to 14 residues. CDR3 DNA sequence: TGTGCCAGCAGCTTAAGAAGGACCACAGATACGCAGTATTTA. Protein product: CASSLRRTTDTQYL.

J is TRBJ2-1 and V is TRBV20-1; D unresolved. CDR1 DFQATT and CDR2 SNEGSKA come from the germline V gene (reference sequence). The length of the CDR3 is 15 residues. The V end lost 0 bases, the J end lost 4 bases, and 13 bases lay between the germline ends. The CDR3 here is CSARDYLLAYNEQFF. The CDR3 DNA sequence: TGCAGTGCTAGAGATTACCTGCTGGCATACAATGAGCAGTTCTTC.

A remark on this clonotype: One end of the junction is discordant with germline, which a read error may explain. This sequence joins TRBV6-1 and TRBJ2-2, with a tentative D call TRBD1 (6 bases). The CDR3 extends over 15 amino acids. CDR1 MNHNS and CDR2 SASEGT come from the germline V gene. The DNA of the CDR3 is TGTGCCAGCAGTGAGCTTGGACAGATCACCGGGGAGCCGTTTTTT. Translated, it gives CASSELGQITGEPFF.

Comment on this clonotype: A much larger clone differs by one base, so this may be a read error. The chain couples TRBV29-1 to TRBJ2-5; possible D gene TRBD1, 5 bases. From germline, CDR1 is SQVTM and CDR2 ANQGSEA. The length of the CDR3 is 13 residues. The CDR3 nucleotides read TGCAGCGTCGAGTCACGACAGCAAGAGAGCCAGTACTTC. Its translation: CSVESRQQESQYF.

The chain carries TRBV29-1 and TRBJ2-3; the match to TRBD2 covers 10 bases. The CDR3 runs to 15 residues. The germline V gene has CDR1 SQVTM and CDR2 ANQGSEA. The junction had 8 bases not matched to a gene; V was cut back by 4 bases and J by 4 bases. CDR3 region: CSVGTAGGAADTQYF. As DNA, the CDR3 is TGCAGCGTTGGGACAGCGGGAGGGGCGGCAGATACGCAGTATTTT.